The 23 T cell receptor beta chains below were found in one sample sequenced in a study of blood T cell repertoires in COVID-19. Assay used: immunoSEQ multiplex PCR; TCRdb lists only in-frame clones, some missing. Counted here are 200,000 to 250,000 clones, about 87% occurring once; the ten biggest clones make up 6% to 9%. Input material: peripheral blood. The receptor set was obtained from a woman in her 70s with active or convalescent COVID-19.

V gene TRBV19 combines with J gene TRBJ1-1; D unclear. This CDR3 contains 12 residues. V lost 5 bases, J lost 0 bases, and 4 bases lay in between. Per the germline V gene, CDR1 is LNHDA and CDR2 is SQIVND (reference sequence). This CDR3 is CASSRLNTEAFF. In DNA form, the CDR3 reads TGTGCCAGTAGTCGTTTGAACACTGAAGCTTTCTTT.

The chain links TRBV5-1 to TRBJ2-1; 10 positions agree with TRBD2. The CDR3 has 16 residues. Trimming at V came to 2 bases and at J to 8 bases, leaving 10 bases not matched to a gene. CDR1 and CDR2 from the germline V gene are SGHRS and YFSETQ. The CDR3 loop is CASSFPSGGGGYEQFF. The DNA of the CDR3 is TGCGCCAGCAGCTTCCCCAGCGGGGGGGGAGGGTATGAGCAGTTCTTC. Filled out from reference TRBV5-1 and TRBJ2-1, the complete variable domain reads KAGVTQTPRYLIKTRGQQVTLSCSPISGHRSVSWYQQTPGQGLQFLFEYFSETQRNKGNFPGRFSGRQFSNSRSEMNVSTLELGDSALYLCASSFPSGGGGYEQFFGPGTRLTVL.

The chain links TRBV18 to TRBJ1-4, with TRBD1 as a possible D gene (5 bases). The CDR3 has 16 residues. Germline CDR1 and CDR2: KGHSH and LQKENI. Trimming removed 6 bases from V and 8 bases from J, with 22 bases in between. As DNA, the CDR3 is TGTGCCAGCTCTCCAGCAGTTTCAGGGTTGGAGGAAAAACTGTTTTTT. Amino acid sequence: CASSPAVSGLEEKLFF.

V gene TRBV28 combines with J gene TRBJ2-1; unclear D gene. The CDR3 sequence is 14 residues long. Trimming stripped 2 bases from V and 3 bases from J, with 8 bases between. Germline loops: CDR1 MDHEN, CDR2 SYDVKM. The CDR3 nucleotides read TGTGCCAGCAGTTTACCACTCGGCTACAATGAGCAGTTCTTC. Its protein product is CASSLPLGYNEQFF.

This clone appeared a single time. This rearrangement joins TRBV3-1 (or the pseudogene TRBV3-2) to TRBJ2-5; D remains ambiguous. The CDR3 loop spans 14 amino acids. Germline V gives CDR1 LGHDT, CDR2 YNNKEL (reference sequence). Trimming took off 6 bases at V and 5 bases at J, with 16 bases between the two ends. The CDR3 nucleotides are TGTGCCAGCAGTCCAAGACCGGGTAAGGAGACCCAGTACTTC. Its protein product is CASSPRPGKETQYF.

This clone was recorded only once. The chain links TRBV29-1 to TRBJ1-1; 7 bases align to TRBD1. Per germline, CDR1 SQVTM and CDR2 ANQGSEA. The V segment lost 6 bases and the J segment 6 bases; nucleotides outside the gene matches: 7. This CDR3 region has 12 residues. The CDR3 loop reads CSVTGDTPEAFF. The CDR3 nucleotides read TGCAGCGTAACAGGGGACACTCCTGAAGCTTTCTTT.

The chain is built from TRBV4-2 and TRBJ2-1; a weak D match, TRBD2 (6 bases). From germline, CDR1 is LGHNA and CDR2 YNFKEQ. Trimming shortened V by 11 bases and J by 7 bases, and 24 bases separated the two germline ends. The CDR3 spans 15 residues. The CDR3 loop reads CAVSDWGEMTNEQFF. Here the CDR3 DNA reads TGTGCCGTTTCCGATTGGGGGGAAATGACGAATGAGCAGTTCTTC.

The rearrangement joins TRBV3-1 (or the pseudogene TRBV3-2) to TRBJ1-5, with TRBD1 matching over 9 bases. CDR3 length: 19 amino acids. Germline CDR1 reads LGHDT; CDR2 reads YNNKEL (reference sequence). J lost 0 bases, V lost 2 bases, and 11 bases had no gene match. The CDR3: CASSQRTGDSVYSNQPQHF. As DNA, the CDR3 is TGTGCCAGCAGCCAACGGACAGGGGACTCGGTATATAGCAATCAGCCCCAGCATTTT.

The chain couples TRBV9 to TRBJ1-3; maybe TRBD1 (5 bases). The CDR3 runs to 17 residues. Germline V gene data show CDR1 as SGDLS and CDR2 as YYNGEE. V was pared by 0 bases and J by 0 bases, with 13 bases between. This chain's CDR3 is CASSVAMETASGNTIYF. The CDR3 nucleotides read TGTGCCAGCAGCGTAGCTATGGAGACAGCCTCTGGAAACACCATATATTTT.

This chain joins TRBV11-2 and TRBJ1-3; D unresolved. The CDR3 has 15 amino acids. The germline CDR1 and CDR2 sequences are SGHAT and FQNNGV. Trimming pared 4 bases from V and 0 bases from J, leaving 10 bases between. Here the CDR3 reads CASSSITGSGNTIYF. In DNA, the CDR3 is TGTGCCAGCAGCTCCATAACGGGCTCTGGAAACACCATATATTTT.

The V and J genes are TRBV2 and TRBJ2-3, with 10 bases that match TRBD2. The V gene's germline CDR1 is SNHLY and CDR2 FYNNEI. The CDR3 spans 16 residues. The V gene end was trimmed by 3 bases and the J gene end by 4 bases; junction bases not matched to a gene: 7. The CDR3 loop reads CASSDYRLAGADTQYF. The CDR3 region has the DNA TGTGCCAGCAGTGATTATCGGCTAGCGGGGGCAGATACGCAGTATTTT.

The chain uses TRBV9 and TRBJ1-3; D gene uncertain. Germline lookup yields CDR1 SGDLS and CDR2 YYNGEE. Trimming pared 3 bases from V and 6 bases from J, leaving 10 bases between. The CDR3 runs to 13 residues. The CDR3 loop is CASSERSTNTIYF. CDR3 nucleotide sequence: TGTGCCAGCAGCGAGAGAAGCACAAACACCATATATTTT. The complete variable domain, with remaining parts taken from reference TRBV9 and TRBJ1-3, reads DSGVTQTPKHLITATGQRVTLRCSPRSGDLSVYWYQQSLDQGLQFLIQYYNGEERAKGNILERFSAQQFPDLHSELNLSSLELGDSALYFCASSERSTNTIYFGEGSWLTVV.

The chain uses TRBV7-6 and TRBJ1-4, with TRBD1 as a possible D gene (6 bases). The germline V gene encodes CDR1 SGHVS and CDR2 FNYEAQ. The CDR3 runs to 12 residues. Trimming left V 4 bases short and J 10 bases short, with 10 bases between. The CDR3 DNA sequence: TGTGCCAGCAGCTCGGACAGCCGAAAACTGTTTTTT. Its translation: CASSSDSRKLFF.

CDR3 loop: CASSVGIGVGEETQYF. The DNA of the CDR3 is TGTGCCAGCAGCGTAGGAATAGGGGTTGGTGAAGAGACCCAGTACTTC. This sequence joins TRBV9 and TRBJ2-5, with TRBD1 as a possible D gene (5 bases). V was shortened by 0 bases and J by 3 bases, with 15 bases between the two germline ends. Germline CDR1 SGDLS, CDR2 YYNGEE. CDR3 length: 16 residues.

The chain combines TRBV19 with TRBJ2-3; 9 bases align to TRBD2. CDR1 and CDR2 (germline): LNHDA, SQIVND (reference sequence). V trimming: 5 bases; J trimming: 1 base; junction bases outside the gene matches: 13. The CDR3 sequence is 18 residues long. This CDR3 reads CASSAWTASSGGTDTQYF. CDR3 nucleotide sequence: TGTGCCAGTAGTGCTTGGACCGCGTCTAGCGGGGGCACAGATACGCAGTATTTT.

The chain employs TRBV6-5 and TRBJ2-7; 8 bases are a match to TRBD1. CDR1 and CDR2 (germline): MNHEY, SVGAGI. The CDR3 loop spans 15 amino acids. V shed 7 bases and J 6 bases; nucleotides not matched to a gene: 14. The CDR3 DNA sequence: TGTGCCAGCACTCCACCCCAGGGGGCGTTAGCCGAGCAGTACTTC. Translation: CASTPPQGALAEQYF.

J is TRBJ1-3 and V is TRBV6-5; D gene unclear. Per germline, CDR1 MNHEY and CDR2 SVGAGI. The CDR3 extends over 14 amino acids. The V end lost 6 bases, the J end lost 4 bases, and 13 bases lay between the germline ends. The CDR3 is CASRSLPTGNTIYF. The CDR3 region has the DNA TGTGCCAGCAGGAGTCTACCAACCGGAAACACCATATATTTT.

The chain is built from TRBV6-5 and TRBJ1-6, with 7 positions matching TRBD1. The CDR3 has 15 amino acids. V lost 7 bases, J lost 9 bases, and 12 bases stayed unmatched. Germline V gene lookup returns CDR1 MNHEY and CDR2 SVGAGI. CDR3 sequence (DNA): TGTGCCAGCACCAGGGGGTCCCACCTGACTTCACCCCTCCACTTT. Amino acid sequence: CASTRGSHLTSPLHF.

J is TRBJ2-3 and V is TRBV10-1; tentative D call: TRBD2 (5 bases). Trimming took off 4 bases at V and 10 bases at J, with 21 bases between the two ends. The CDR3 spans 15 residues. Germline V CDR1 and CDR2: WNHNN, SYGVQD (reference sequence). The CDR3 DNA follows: TGCGCCAGCAGTGCCATAGGGAGCACCCCGGGTTCGCAGTATTTT. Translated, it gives CASSAIGSTPGSQYF.

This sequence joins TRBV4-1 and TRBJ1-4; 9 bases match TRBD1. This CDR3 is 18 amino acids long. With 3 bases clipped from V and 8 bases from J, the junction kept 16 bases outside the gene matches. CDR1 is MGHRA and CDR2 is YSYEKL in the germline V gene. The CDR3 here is CASSHRQGGLSTREKLFF. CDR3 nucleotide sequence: TGCGCCAGCAGCCATCGACAGGGGGGACTGTCCACACGGGAAAAACTGTTTTTT.

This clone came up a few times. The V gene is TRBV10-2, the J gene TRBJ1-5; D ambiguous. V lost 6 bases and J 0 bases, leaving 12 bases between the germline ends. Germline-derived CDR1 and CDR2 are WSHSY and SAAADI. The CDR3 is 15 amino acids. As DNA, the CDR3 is TGCGCCAGCAGGAGGGAAGGATATAGCAATCAGCCCCAGCATTTT. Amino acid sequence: CASRREGYSNQPQHF.

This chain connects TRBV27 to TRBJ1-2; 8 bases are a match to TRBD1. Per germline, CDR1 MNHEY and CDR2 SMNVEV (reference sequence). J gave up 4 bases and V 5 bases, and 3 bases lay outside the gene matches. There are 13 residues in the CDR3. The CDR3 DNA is TGTGCCAGCAGTCGGGACAGGTTCTATGGCTACACCTTC. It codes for CASSRDRFYGYTF.

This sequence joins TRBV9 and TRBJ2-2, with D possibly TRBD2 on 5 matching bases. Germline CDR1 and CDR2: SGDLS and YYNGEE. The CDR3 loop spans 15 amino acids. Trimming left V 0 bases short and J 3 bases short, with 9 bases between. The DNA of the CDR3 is TGTGCCAGCAGCGTAGCTTTGAGGGACACCGGGGAGCTGTTTTTT. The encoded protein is CASSVALRDTGELFF.